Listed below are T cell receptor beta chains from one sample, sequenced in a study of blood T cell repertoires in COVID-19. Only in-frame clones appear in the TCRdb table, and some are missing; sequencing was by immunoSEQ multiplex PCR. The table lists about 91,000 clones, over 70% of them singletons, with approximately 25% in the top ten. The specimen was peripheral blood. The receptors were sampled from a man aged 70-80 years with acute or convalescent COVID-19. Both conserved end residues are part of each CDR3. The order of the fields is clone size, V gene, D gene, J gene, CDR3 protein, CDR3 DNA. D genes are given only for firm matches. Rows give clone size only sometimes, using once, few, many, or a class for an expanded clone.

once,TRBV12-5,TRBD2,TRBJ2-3,CASGLKRDFLPPDTQYF,TGTGCTAGTGGTTTAAAGCGGGATTTTCTTCCCCCAGATACGCAGTATTTT
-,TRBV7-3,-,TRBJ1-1,CASSFLRAGPTEAFF,TGTGCCAGCAGCTTCTTGAGGGCAGGCCCCACTGAAGCTTTCTTT
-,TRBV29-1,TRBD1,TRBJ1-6,CSAGTGDNSPLHF,TGCAGCGCCGGGACAGGGGATAATTCACCCCTCCACTTT
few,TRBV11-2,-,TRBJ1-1,CASSLQGNTEAFF,TGTGCCAGCAGCTTACAGGGTAACACTGAAGCTTTCTTT
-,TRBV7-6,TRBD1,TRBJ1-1,CASSPLTGEYTEAFF,TGTGCCAGCAGCCCACTTACAGGGGAATACACTGAAGCTTTCTTT
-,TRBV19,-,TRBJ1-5,CASSIRGGRHNQPQHF,TGTGCCAGTAGTATCCGAGGGGGAAGGCACAATCAGCCCCAGCATTTT
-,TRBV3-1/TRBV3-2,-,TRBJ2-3,CASSPLEPEARDTQYF,TGTGCCAGCAGCCCCCTGGAACCCGAGGCCCGGGATACGCAGTATTTT
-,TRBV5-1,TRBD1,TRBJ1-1,CASSLTGGSYTEAFF,TGCGCCAGCAGCTTAACAGGGGGTTCTTACACTGAAGCTTTCTTT
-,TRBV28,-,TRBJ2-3,CASTTRRASRTDTQYF,TGTGCCAGCACCACGAGGCGGGCTTCCCGCACAGATACGCAGTATTTT
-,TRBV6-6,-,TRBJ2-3,CASSRGGLADTQYF,TGTGCCAGCAGTAGAGGGGGTTTAGCAGATACGCAGTATTTT
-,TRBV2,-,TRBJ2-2,CASNVPGSNTGELFF,TGTGCCAGCAATGTACCGGGGTCGAACACCGGGGAGCTGTTTTTT
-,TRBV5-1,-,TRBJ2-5,CASSFTVQETQYF,TGCGCCAGCAGCTTTACTGTCCAAGAGACCCAGTACTTC
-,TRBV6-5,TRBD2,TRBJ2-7,CASSRPSGYYEQYF,TGTGCCAGCAGTAGGCCTAGCGGATATTACGAGCAGTACTTC
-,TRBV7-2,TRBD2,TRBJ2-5,CASTVMTSGPQETQYF,TGTGCCAGCACCGTTATGACTAGCGGGCCGCAAGAGACCCAGTACTTC
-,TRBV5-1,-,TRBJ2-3,CASSPGTSTDTQYF,TGCGCCAGCAGCCCCGGGACTAGCACAGATACGCAGTATTTT
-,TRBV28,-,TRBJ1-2,CASSFAGVRDYGYTF,TGTGCCAGCAGTTTCGCAGGGGTGAGGGACTATGGCTACACCTTC
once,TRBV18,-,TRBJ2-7,CASSPGGVGEQYF,TGTGCCAGCTCACCAGGAGGGGTCGGCGAGCAGTACTTC
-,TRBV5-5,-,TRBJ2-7,CASSLKVQSSYEQYF,TGTGCCAGCAGCTTGAAGGTACAGAGCTCCTACGAGCAGTACTTC
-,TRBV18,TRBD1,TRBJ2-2,CASSPGDRGRDIGELFF,TGTGCCAGCTCACCAGGGGACAGGGGGCGGGATATCGGGGAGCTGTTTTTT
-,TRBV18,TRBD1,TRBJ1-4,CASSPRGRGHEKLFF,TGTGCCAGCTCACCACGGGGCAGGGGGCATGAAAAACTGTTTTTT
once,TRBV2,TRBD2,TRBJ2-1,CASSSSRLAGGEQFF,TGTGCCAGCAGCTCTTCCCGACTAGCGGGCGGTGAGCAGTTCTTC
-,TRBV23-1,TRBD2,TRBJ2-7,CASRPKGLAGEREQYF,TGCGCCAGCAGACCAAAAGGACTAGCGGGAGAGCGCGAGCAGTACTTC
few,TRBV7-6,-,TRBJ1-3,CASSQGGNTIYF,TGTGCCAGCAGCCAGGGGGGAAACACCATATATTTT
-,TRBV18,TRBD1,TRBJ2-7,CASSTDRVGVSRTYEQYF,TGTGCCAGCTCGACGGACAGGGTAGGCGTTTCCCGTACCTACGAGCAGTACTTC
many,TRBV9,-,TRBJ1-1,CASSVGGGGTEAFF,TGTGCCAGCAGCGTGGGAGGGGGTGGCACTGAAGCTTTCTTT
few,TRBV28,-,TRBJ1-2,CASSFQGSSGYTF,TGTGCCAGCAGTTTTCAGGGGTCGAGCGGCTACACCTTC
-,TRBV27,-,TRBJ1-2,CASTPLRGYSGYTF,TGTGCCAGCACCCCCCTAAGGGGATATTCCGGCTACACCTTC
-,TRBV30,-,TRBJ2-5,CAWSSTWGETQYF,TGTGCCTGGAGTTCCACTTGGGGCGAGACCCAGTACTTC